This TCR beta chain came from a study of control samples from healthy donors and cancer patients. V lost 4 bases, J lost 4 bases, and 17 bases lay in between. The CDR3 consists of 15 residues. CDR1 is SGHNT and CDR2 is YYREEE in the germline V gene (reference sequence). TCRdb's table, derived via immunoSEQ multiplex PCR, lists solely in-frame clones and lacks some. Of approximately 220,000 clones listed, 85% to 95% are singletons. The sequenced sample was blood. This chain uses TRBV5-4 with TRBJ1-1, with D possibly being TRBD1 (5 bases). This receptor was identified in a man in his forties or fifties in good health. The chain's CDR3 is CASSPDGGSGTEAFF. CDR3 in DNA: TGTGCCAGCAGCCCTGATGGGGGGTCGGGCACTGAAGCTTTCTTT.